These T cell receptor beta chains were read from a single sample in a study of T cell responses to AZD1222 COVID-19 vaccine. Libraries were prepared by immunoSEQ multiplex PCR; TCRdb keeps only in-frame clonotypes and omits some of them. The sample lists 150,000 or so clones; 85% to 90% were seen once. Sequenced here: peripheral blood, sampled on day 0 of MenACWY control vaccination. The receptors were sampled from an adult in good health. CDR3s include the opening cysteine and the closing phenylalanine or tryptophan. Each record gives: clone size, D gene, J gene, V gene, CDR3 protein, CDR3 DNA. A D gene is named only where the DNA matches it firmly. Size is omitted from some rows. Given values are once, few, many or a class for expanded clones.

>once|-|TRBJ1-1|TRBV19
CASSMGKRTEAFF
TGTGCCAGTAGTATGGGTAAGAGGACTGAAGCTTTCTTT
>-|-|TRBJ2-2|TRBV13
CASSLGGRGNTGELFF
TGTGCCAGCAGCTTAGGGGGAAGGGGAAACACCGGGGAGCTGTTTTTT
>-|-|TRBJ1-6|TRBV11-2
CASSLDPLGPLHF
TGTGCCAGCAGCTTAGATCCCTTAGGTCCCCTCCACTTT
>-|TRBD1|TRBJ2-1|TRBV7-2
CASSSGQGLEGLNEQFF
TGTGCCAGCAGCTCGGGACAGGGATTAGAGGGACTCAATGAGCAGTTCTTC
>-|-|TRBJ1-5|TRBV7-2
CASRDSPGQPQHF
TGTGCCAGCAGAGACAGCCCCGGTCAGCCCCAGCATTTT
>-|-|TRBJ1-4|TRBV10-3
CAISESGASNEKLFF
TGTGCCATCAGTGAGTCAGGGGCGTCTAATGAAAAACTGTTTTTT
>-|TRBD1|TRBJ2-1|TRBV19
CASTQGTYNEQFF
TGTGCCAGCACACAGGGGACATACAATGAGCAGTTCTTC
>-|-|TRBJ2-7|TRBV1
CTSSQPRLAGSPYEQYF
TGCACCAGCAGCCAACCCCGACTAGCGGGATCGCCCTACGAGCAGTACTTC
>few|TRBD1|TRBJ1-3|TRBV5-1
CASSTGAISGNTIYF
TGCGCCAGCAGTACAGGGGCCATCTCTGGAAACACCATATATTTT
>-|-|TRBJ1-2|TRBV5-6
CASSLAGQRTNYGYTF
TGTGCCAGCAGCTTGGCCGGGCAACGGACTAACTATGGCTACACCTTC
>-|-|TRBJ1-1|TRBV11-2
CASSSQGGRTEAFF
TGTGCCAGCAGCTCTCAGGGAGGTAGGACTGAAGCTTTCTTT
>-|-|TRBJ2-7|TRBV27
CASSFYKGGEYEQYF
TGTGCCAGCAGTTTCTACAAAGGCGGGGAATACGAGCAGTACTTC
>-|TRBD2|TRBJ2-7|TRBV28
CASTPSGVGEQYF
TGTGCCAGCACCCCAAGCGGGGTGGGGGAGCAGTACTTC
>-|TRBD2|TRBJ2-7|TRBV7-8
CASSSRGSSGSAGEQYF
TGTGCCAGCAGCTCAAGAGGATCGAGCGGGAGTGCGGGGGAGCAGTACTTC
>-|-|TRBJ2-2|TRBV19
CASSLADAGNTGELFF
TGTGCCAGTAGTCTCGCGGACGCTGGGAACACCGGGGAGCTGTTTTTT
>-|TRBD1|TRBJ1-1|TRBV5-8
CASSGASTGRNTEAFF
TGTGCCAGCAGCGGCGCGTCGACAGGGAGGAATACTGAAGCTTTCTTT
>-|-|TRBJ1-3|TRBV11-2
CASSFFPGNTIYF
TGTGCCAGCAGCTTTTTTCCTGGAAACACCATATATTTT
>-|TRBD1|TRBJ1-5|TRBV24-1
CATSARTGGGNQPQHF
TGTGCCACCAGTGCTAGGACAGGGGGTGGCAATCAGCCCCAGCATTTT
>-|-|TRBJ1-5|TRBV6-5
CASTGGRVDNQPQHF
TGTGCCAGCACGGGAGGGAGGGTCGACAATCAGCCCCAGCATTTT
>-|-|TRBJ1-4|TRBV3-1/TRBV3-2
CASSPRGYEKLFF
TGTGCCAGCAGCCCCCGGGGGTATGAAAAACTGTTTTTT
>-|TRBD1|TRBJ2-4|TRBV11-2
CASSLNDRGQYF
TGTGCCAGCAGCTTGAACGACAGGGGGCAGTACTTC
>-|TRBD1|TRBJ2-2|TRBV29-1
CSGDSGNTGELFF
TGCAGCGGGGACAGCGGCAACACCGGGGAGCTGTTTTTT
>-|-|TRBJ1-5|TRBV10-2
CASSESAGFGQPQHF
TGCGCCAGCAGTGAGTCCGCAGGGTTCGGTCAGCCCCAGCATTTT
>-|-|TRBJ1-6|TRBV14
CASRGMGGESPLHF
TGTGCCAGCAGGGGGATGGGGGGCGAATCACCCCTCCACTTT
>-|-|TRBJ2-5|TRBV11-2
CASRTIDQETQYF
TGTGCCAGCAGGACCATAGACCAAGAGACCCAGTACTTC
>-|TRBD1|TRBJ2-1|TRBV28
CALRGQGRNEQFF
TGTGCCTTACGCGGACAGGGGAGGAATGAGCAGTTCTTC
>-|-|TRBJ1-1|TRBV5-1
CASSLAGSTEAFF
TGCGCCAGCAGCTTGGCAGGCAGCACTGAAGCTTTCTTT
>-|TRBD1|TRBJ2-2|TRBV11-3
CATGQGTGTGELFF
TGTGCCACCGGACAGGGCACGGGCACCGGGGAGCTGTTTTTT
>-|-|TRBJ2-1|TRBV28
CASTNPSEGSNEQFF
TGTGCCAGCACCAACCCTAGCGAGGGGTCGAATGAGCAGTTCTTC
>-|-|TRBJ2-7|TRBV2
CASSERDEQYF
TGTGCCAGCAGTGAAAGAGACGAGCAGTACTTC
>-|-|TRBJ1-4|TRBV5-1
CASSWGAQDEKLFF
TGCGCCAGCAGTTGGGGCGCACAGGATGAAAAACTGTTTTTT
>-|-|TRBJ2-7|TRBV30
CAWSRQGGTYEQYF
TGTGCCTGGAGTCGACAGGGAGGCACCTACGAGCAGTACTTC
>-|TRBD1|TRBJ1-2|TRBV18
CASLPTGANYGYTF
TGTGCCAGCTTACCGACAGGGGCCAACTATGGCTACACCTTC
>-|-|TRBJ2-7|TRBV21-1
CASSLRPRGEQYF
TGTGCCAGCAGCCTTCGGCCCCGAGGCGAGCAGTACTTC
>few|-|TRBJ1-6|TRBV21-1
CASGDRRSNSPLHF
TGTGCCAGTGGGGACAGGCGTTCGAATTCACCCCTCCACTTT
>-|-|TRBJ2-6|TRBV3-1/TRBV3-2
CASSHQGRFVDRDEGFFWANVLTF
TGTGCCAGCAGCCATCAGGGCCGATTCGTGGACCGCGATGAAGGCTTCTTCTGGGCCAACGTCCTGACTTTC
>-|-|TRBJ2-3|TRBV6-1
CASSEAFDRDTQYF
TGTGCCAGCAGTGAAGCCTTCGACAGAGATACGCAGTATTTT
>-|-|TRBJ2-2|TRBV29-1
CSVDGGTGELFF
TGCAGCGTTGACGGCGGTACCGGGGAGCTGTTTTTT
>-|-|TRBJ2-1|TRBV24-1
CATSDFRQDVLF
TGTGCCACCAGTGATTTCAGGCAGGACGTGCTCTTC
>-|TRBD1|TRBJ1-6|TRBV7-9
CASSLSRGLYSPLHF
TGTGCCAGCAGCCTATCCAGGGGGCTTTATTCACCCCTCCACTTT
>-|-|TRBJ2-1|TRBV19
CASRPDREDNEQFF
TGTGCCAGTAGACCAGACAGGGAGGACAATGAGCAGTTCTTC
>once|-|TRBJ1-2|TRBV14
CASSQAQGGGYTF
TGTGCCAGCAGCCAAGCTCAGGGAGGCGGCTACACCTTC
>-|-|TRBJ2-5|TRBV3-1/TRBV3-2
CASSQNQETQYF
TGTGCCAGCAGCCAGAACCAAGAGACCCAGTACTTC
>-|-|TRBJ1-1|TRBV7-3
CASSPDRMNTEAFF
TGTGCCAGCAGCCCCGACAGGATGAACACTGAAGCTTTCTTT
>-|-|TRBJ1-1|TRBV21-1
CASKGGRVISSEAFF
TGTGCCAGCAAAGGAGGGAGGGTTATTAGCTCTGAAGCTTTCTTT
>-|-|TRBJ2-5|TRBV12-5
CASGLVGIGRGPQETQYF
TGTGCTAGTGGTTTGGTAGGGATCGGCAGGGGACCTCAGGAGACCCAGTACTTC
>-|-|TRBJ2-6|TRBV27
CASSIWTSSSGANVLTF
TGTGCCAGCAGTATCTGGACGTCCAGCTCTGGGGCCAACGTCCTGACTTTC
>few|TRBD1|TRBJ1-4|TRBV5-4
CASSLDRADEKLFF
TGTGCCAGCAGCCTGGACAGGGCAGATGAAAAACTGTTTTTT
>-|TRBD1|TRBJ1-2|TRBV4-3
CASSQAPYPGQANYGYTF
TGCGCCAGCAGCCAAGCCCCCTACCCGGGACAGGCGAACTATGGCTACACCTTC
>-|TRBD1|TRBJ2-5|TRBV10-3
CAMAPGTGEETQYF
TGTGCCATGGCCCCCGGGACAGGGGAAGAGACCCAGTACTTC
>-|-|TRBJ1-6|TRBV6-5
CASCIASPLHF
TGTGCCAGCTGTATAGCTTCACCCCTCCACTTT
>-|TRBD2|TRBJ2-3|TRBV5-6
CASSLALAGDTQYF
TGTGCCAGCAGCTTGGCACTAGCGGGAGATACGCAGTATTTT